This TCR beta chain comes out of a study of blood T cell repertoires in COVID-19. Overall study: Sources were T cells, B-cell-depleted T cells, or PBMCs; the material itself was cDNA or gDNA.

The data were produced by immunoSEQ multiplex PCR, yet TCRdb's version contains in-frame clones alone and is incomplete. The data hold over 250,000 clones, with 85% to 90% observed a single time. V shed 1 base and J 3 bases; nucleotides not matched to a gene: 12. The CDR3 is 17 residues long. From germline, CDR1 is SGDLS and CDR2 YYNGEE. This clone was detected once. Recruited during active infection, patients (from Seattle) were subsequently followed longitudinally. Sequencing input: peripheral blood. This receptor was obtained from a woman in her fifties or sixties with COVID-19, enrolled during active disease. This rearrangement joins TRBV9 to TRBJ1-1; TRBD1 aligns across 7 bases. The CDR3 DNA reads TGTGCCAGCAGCGTAACTACTGGACAGGTCGGGGACACTGAAGCTTTCTTT. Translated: CASSVTTGQVGDTEAFF.